These 25 T cell receptor beta chains were sequenced from one sample in a study of blood T cell repertoires in COVID-19. Profiling relied on immunoSEQ multiplex PCR, and the TCRdb table lists in-frame clones only, not all of them. Of 200,000 to 250,000 clones listed, about nine tenths are singletons. The source material was peripheral blood. The source is a man aged 25-40 years with COVID-19, enrolled during active disease.

The rearrangement uses TRBV28 and TRBJ1-5, with D perhaps matching TRBD1 (5 bases). CDR1 is MDHEN, CDR2 SYDVKM, per germline. The CDR3 has 16 amino acids. V was pared by 6 bases and J by 1 base, with 16 bases between. CDR3 DNA sequence: TGTGCCAGCAGCCTTGACAGATATGGAAGCAATCAGCCCCAGCATTTT. Its translation: CASSLDRYGSNQPQHF.

The J gene is TRBJ1-1, the V gene TRBV7-9, with a possible D match to TRBD1 (5 bases). Trimming took off 8 bases at V and 3 bases at J, with 16 bases between the two ends. Germline CDR1 reads SEHNR; CDR2 reads FQNEAQ (reference sequence). CDR3 size: 14 residues. The CDR3 here is CASGPETVDTEAFF. CDR3 DNA sequence: TGTGCCAGCGGGCCTGAGACAGTAGACACTGAAGCTTTCTTT.

This clone was detected a few times. The rearrangement uses TRBV11-2 and TRBJ2-3; D unclear. The V and J ends lost 5 bases and 2 bases respectively, with 2 bases between them. The CDR3 loop spans 11 amino acids. CDR1 SGHAT and CDR2 FQNNGV come from the germline V gene. CDR3: CASSHTDTQYF. DNA of the CDR3: TGTGCCAGCAGCCACACAGATACGCAGTATTTT.

As DNA, the CDR3 is TGTGCCAGCAGACCGGGGACAGGGTTAACCGGGGAGCTGTTTTTT. Protein: CASRPGTGLTGELFF. The rearrangement joins TRBV11-3 to TRBJ2-2; 9 bases agree with TRBD1. The ends lost 6 bases at V and 5 bases at J; junction bases unmatched: 7. The CDR3 covers 15 residues. Per the germline V gene, CDR1 is SGHNT and CDR2 is YENEEA.

The chain combines TRBV2 with TRBJ2-7, with no clear D. V was trimmed by 3 bases and J by 0 bases, leaving 12 bases between them. CDR1 is SNHLY and CDR2 is FYNNEI in the germline V gene. The CDR3 runs 15 residues. The CDR3 bases are TGTGCCAGCAGTGATAGAGACTTAGTCTCCTACGAGCAGTACTTC. It specifies CASSDRDLVSYEQYF.

The V and J genes are TRBV11-3 and TRBJ1-1; D is ambiguous. This CDR3 has 14 amino acids. Germline CDR1 and CDR2: SGHNT and YENEEA. V was clipped by 1 base and J by 2 bases, with 8 bases between them. This chain's CDR3 is CASSLGPKNTEAFF. In nucleotides, the CDR3 is TGTGCCAGCAGCTTAGGTCCAAAAAACACTGAAGCTTTCTTT.

The chain has TRBV5-1 and TRBJ2-7; unclear D gene. CDR1 is SGHRS, CDR2 YFSETQ, per germline. V lost 0 bases, J lost 9 bases, and 13 bases lay in between. This CDR3 contains 13 residues. The CDR3 DNA follows: TGCGCCAGCAGCTTGGCCACCCGAGAGGTGCAGTACTTC. This encodes CASSLATREVQYF.

This rearrangement joins TRBV18 to TRBJ1-6; a weak D match, TRBD1 (6 bases). The V end lost 0 bases, the J end lost 6 bases, and 9 bases lay between the germline ends. CDR3 length equals 15 residues. Germline CDR1 and CDR2: KGHSH and LQKENI. The CDR3 bases are TGTGCCAGCTCACCACCCGCAGGGGTTAATTCACCCCTCCACTTT. Amino acids: CASSPPAGVNSPLHF. Full variable domain (rest looked up from reference TRBV18 and TRBJ1-6): NAGVMQNPRHLVRRRGQEARLRCSPMKGHSHVYWYRQLPEEGLKFMVYLQKENIIDESGMPKERFSAEFPKEGPSILRIQQVVRGDSAAYFCASSPPAGVNSPLHFGNGTRLTVT.

The chain employs TRBV7-3 and TRBJ1-5, with D unresolved. The CDR3 runs 14 residues. V was pared by 0 bases and J by 3 bases, with 6 bases between. Germline lookup yields CDR1 SGHTA and CDR2 FQGTGA. The CDR3 sequence: CASSLTGLNQPQHF. CDR3 DNA: TGTGCCAGCAGCTTAACTGGACTCAATCAGCCCCAGCATTTT.

The J gene is TRBJ1-4, the V gene TRBV9; 11 bases line up with TRBD1. The ends lost 4 bases at V and 4 bases at J; junction bases unmatched: 6. Germline V gives CDR1 SGDLS, CDR2 YYNGEE. The CDR3 is 16 amino acids. CDR3: CASSTDRGLSNEKLFF. The CDR3, as DNA: TGTGCCAGCAGCACGGACAGGGGGCTCAGTAATGAAAAACTGTTTTTT.

This clone was seen once. V usage is TRBV7-2 and J usage is TRBJ2-7, with 7 nucleotides matching TRBD2. Germline lookup yields CDR1 SGHTA and CDR2 FQGNSA. Unmatched junction bases numbered 6, after V lost 4 bases and J lost 0 bases. The CDR3 is 15 amino acids. The CDR3 DNA follows: TGTGCCAGCAGCTCGGGGACGGGGGGCTCCTACGAGCAGTACTTC. Protein: CASSSGTGGSYEQYF.

The J gene is TRBJ1-2, the V gene TRBV5-1; 8 bases map to TRBD1. The CDR3 has 14 amino acids. Germline V gene data show CDR1 as SGHRS and CDR2 as YFSETQ. The ends lost 1 base at V and 8 bases at J; junction bases unmatched: 7. This CDR3 reads CASSLYQGARGYTF. For the CDR3, the DNA is TGCGCCAGCAGCTTGTATCAGGGGGCGCGGGGCTACACCTTC.

This chain connects TRBV28 to TRBJ1-2, with a weak D call TRBD1 (6 bases). V was cut by 3 bases and J by 2 bases, with 13 bases left in between. The CDR3 is 15 residues long. Germline V gene lookup returns CDR1 MDHEN and CDR2 SYDVKM. CDR3 sequence reads: CASSFFTGRNYGYTF. The CDR3 DNA sequence: TGTGCCAGCAGTTTTTTTACAGGGAGAAACTATGGCTACACCTTC.

The chain recombines TRBV3-1 (or the pseudogene TRBV3-2) with TRBJ2-7, with 13 bases matching TRBD2. The V and J ends lost 4 bases and 7 bases, in that order; junction bases with no gene match: 7. This CDR3 spans 15 amino acids. In germline, CDR1 is LGHDT, CDR2 YNNKEL (reference sequence). This CDR3 is CASSPRGLAGVEQYF. The CDR3, as DNA: TGTGCCAGCAGCCCCCGAGGACTAGCGGGAGTTGAGCAGTACTTC.

CDR3 amino acids: CASRLSRGANEKLFF. CDR3 nucleotide sequence: TGTGCCAGTAGACTGAGCCGCGGAGCTAATGAAAAACTGTTTTTT. The gene calls are TRBV19 and TRBJ1-4; D gene uncertain. The CDR3 has 15 amino acids. From germline, CDR1 is LNHDA and CDR2 SQIVND (reference sequence). Deletions cut 6 bases from V and 3 bases from J, with 14 bases between.

The chain employs TRBV28 and TRBJ2-3, with D tentatively TRBD2 (6 bases). In germline, CDR1 is MDHEN, CDR2 SYDVKM. Trimming pared 10 bases from V and 1 base from J, leaving 15 bases between. This CDR3 is 14 amino acids long. The CDR3: CATQLGGGTDTQYF. CDR3 DNA: TGTGCCACCCAACTAGGAGGGGGCACAGATACGCAGTATTTT.

The sample holds a few counts of this clone. The chain recombines TRBV19 with TRBJ1-2, with D maybe TRBD1 (6 bases). CDR1 and CDR2 (germline): LNHDA, SQIVND (reference sequence). The length of the CDR3 is 13 residues. Trimming cost V 8 bases and J 0 bases, with 10 bases left between them. CDR3 coding DNA: TGTGCCAGTTCTACAGGGTCTAACTATGGCTACACCTTC. It translates to CASSTGSNYGYTF.

This rearrangement joins TRBV18 to TRBJ2-5; perhaps TRBD1 as D (5 bases). The germline V gene has CDR1 KGHSH and CDR2 LQKENI. Trimming shortened V by 4 bases and J by 0 bases, and 9 bases separated the two germline ends. The CDR3 is 14 residues long. The DNA of the CDR3 is TGTGCCAGCTCACTCGACAGATACCAAGAGACCCAGTACTTC. Translating gives CASSLDRYQETQYF.

The chain uses TRBV18 and TRBJ2-1, with TRBD1 matching over 8 bases. The CDR3 is 18 amino acids. CDR1 is KGHSH, CDR2 LQKENI, per germline. The junction had 20 bases not matched to a gene; V was cut back by 6 bases and J by 7 bases. In DNA, the CDR3 is TGTGCCAGCTCTTCCTTTAGGTTGGGGGACAGGCTCAGGAATGAGCAGTTCTTC. Its protein product is CASSSFRLGDRLRNEQFF.

V usage is TRBV12-5 and J usage is TRBJ2-1; D is unresolved. The length of the CDR3 is 13 residues. Trimming cost V 5 bases and J 9 bases, with 14 bases left between them. Germline V gene lookup returns CDR1 LGHNT and CDR2 FRNRAP. CDR3 DNA: TGTGCTAGTGGTCTCCCTCGGGTCACTGAGCAGTTCTTC. Translated: CASGLPRVTEQFF.

This chain joins TRBV5-1 and TRBJ2-5; possible D gene TRBD2, 6 bases. The CDR3 consists of 16 residues. Germline V lookup: CDR1 SGHRS, CDR2 YFSETQ. The V end lost 2 bases, the J end lost 2 bases, and 16 bases lay between the germline ends. The CDR3 is CASSFSPSGFQETQYF. In DNA, the CDR3 is TGCGCCAGCAGCTTTAGTCCCAGCGGGTTTCAAGAGACCCAGTACTTC. Variable domain in full (rest from reference TRBV5-1 and TRBJ2-5): KAGVTQTPRYLIKTRGQQVTLSCSPISGHRSVSWYQQTPGQGLQFLFEYFSETQRNKGNFPGRFSGRQFSNSRSEMNVSTLELGDSALYLCASSFSPSGFQETQYFGPGTRLLVL.

This clone was found once. The chain links TRBV6-2 or TRBV6-3 to TRBJ1-2; 7 positions agree with TRBD1. The V and J ends lost 6 bases and 5 bases, in that order; junction bases with no gene match: 15. CDR3 length: 16 amino acids. CDR1 and CDR2 (germline): MNHEY, SVGEGT. In DNA form, the CDR3 reads TGTGCCAGCAGCCGGGTCGGGACAGAAAGGCATTATGGCTACACCTTC. Translated: CASSRVGTERHYGYTF.

The genes are TRBV7-2 and TRBJ1-5, with D perhaps TRBD1 (5 bases). V lost 4 bases and J lost 3, with 16 bases in between. The CDR3 runs 16 residues. CDR1 and CDR2 from the germline V gene are SGHTA and FQGNSA. In nucleotides, the CDR3 is TGTGCCAGCAGCTCACAGTTCGACAGAAACAATCAGCCCCAGCATTTT. Translating gives CASSSQFDRNNQPQHF.

The gene calls are TRBV7-2 and TRBJ1-3, with TRBD1 as a possible D gene (6 bases). Trimming shortened V by 6 bases and J by 1 base, and 10 bases separated the two germline ends. The germline V gene encodes CDR1 SGHTA and CDR2 FQGNSA. The CDR3 consists of 14 residues. CDR3 sequence (DNA): TGTGCCAGCAGGCAACAGGGATCTGGAAACACCATATATTTT. Amino acid sequence: CASRQQGSGNTIYF. The full variable domain, completed using reference TRBV7-2 and TRBJ1-3, is GAGVSQSPSNKVTEKGKDVELRCDPISGHTALYWYRQSLGQGLEFLIYFQGNSAPDKSGLPSDRFSAERTGGSVSTLTIQRTQQEDSAVYLCASRQQGSGNTIYFGEGSWLTVV.

This clone was seen a single time. The chain has TRBV11-2 and TRBJ2-3; 14 bases line up with TRBD2. The germline V gene has CDR1 SGHAT and CDR2 FQNNGV. After removal of 3 bases from V and 1 base from J, the junction contained 6 bases not matched to a gene. CDR3 length: 18 amino acids. For the CDR3, the DNA is TGTGCCAGCAGCTTCAGACCGGGACTAGCGGGAGGCACAGATACGCAGTATTTT. This translates into CASSFRPGLAGGTDTQYF.